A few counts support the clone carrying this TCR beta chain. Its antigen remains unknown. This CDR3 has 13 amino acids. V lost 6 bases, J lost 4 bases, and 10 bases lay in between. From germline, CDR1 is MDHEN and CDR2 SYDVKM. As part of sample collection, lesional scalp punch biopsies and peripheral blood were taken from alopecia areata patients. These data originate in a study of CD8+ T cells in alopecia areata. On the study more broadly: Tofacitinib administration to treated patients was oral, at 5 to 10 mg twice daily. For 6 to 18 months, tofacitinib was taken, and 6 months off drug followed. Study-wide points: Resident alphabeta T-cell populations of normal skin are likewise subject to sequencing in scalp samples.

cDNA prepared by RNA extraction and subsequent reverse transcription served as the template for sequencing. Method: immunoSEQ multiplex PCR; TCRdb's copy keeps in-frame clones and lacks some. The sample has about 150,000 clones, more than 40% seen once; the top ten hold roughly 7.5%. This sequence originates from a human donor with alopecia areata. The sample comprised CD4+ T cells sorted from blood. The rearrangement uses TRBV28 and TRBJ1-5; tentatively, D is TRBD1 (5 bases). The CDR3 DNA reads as TGTGCCAGCAGGCGGGACGGGAATCAGCCCCAGCATTTT. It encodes CASRRDGNQPQHF.